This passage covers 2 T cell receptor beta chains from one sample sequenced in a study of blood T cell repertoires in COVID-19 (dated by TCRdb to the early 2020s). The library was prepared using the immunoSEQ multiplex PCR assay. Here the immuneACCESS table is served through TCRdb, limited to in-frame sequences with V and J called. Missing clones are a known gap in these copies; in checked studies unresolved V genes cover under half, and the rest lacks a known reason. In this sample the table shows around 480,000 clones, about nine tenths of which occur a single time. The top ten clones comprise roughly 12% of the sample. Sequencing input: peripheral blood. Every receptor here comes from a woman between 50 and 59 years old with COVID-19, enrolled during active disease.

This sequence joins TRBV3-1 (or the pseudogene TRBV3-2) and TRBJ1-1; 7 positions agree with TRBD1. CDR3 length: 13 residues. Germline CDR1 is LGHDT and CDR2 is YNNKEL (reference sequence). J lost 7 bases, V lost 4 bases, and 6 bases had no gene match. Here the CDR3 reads CASSLRGRFEAFF. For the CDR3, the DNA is TGTGCCAGCAGCCTGAGGGGGCGTTTTGAAGCTTTCTTT.

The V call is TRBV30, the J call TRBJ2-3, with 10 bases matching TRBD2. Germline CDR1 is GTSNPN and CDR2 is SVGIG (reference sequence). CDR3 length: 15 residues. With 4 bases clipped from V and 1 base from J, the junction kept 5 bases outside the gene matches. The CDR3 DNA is TGTGCCTGGACTCTAGCGGGGGACCGCACAGATACGCAGTATTTT. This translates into CAWTLAGDRTDTQYF. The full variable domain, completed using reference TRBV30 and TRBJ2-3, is SQTIHQWPATLVQPVGSPLSLECTVEGTSNPNLYWYRQAAGRGLQLLFYSVGIGQISSEVPQNLSASRPQDRQFILSSKKLLLSDSGFYLCAWTLAGDRTDTQYFGPGTRLTVL.